Listed below are T cell receptor beta chains from one sample, sequenced in a study of blood T cells in healthy people across ages. TCRdb reprocessed the 5' RACE reads via MiXCR and lists one record per CDR3 protein. This sample carries 850,000 to 1,100,000 distinct CDR3 sequences, around two fifths of them seen once, and the ten largest clones take about 12%. The sample was blood. These receptors all stem from a man aged 18-30 years in good health. Both conserved end residues are part of each CDR3. Each record gives: V gene, J gene, clone size, D gene, CDR3 protein, CDR3 DNA. The D gene is left open where the match is weak. A clone size is listed for some rows: how often the clone was seen (once, few, many), or a class if it is expanded.

>TRBV12-3/TRBV12-4|TRBJ2-1|few|NA
CASSFWGEHNEQFF
TGTGCCAGCAGTTTTTGGGGAGAGCACAATGAGCAGTTCTTC
>TRBV6-5|TRBJ1-5|NA|NA
CASSTGWRQSQHF
TGTGCCAGCAGTACAGGGTGGCGACAGTCCCAGCATTTT
>TRBV29-1|TRBJ2-5|NA|NA
CSVEDLSGESETQYF
TGCAGCGTTGAAGATCTTTCGGGGGAGAGTGAGACCCAGTACTTC
>TRBV4-1|TRBJ2-2|few|TRBD2
CASSQELGGFRELFF
TGCGCCAGCAGCCAAGAGTTGGGAGGGTTCAGGGAGCTGTTTTTT
>TRBV9|TRBJ2-5|NA|NA
CASSVEGSVTETQYF
TGTGCCAGCAGCGTAGAGGGAAGTGTCACAGAGACCCAGTACTTC
>TRBV6-5|TRBJ2-3|NA|TRBD2
CASSYSAPAETSGGEDTQYF
TGTGCCAGCAGTTACTCGGCGCCGGCAGAGACTAGCGGGGGGGAAGATACGCAGTATTTT
>TRBV28|TRBJ1-2|NA|TRBD1
CASSLQGASDYGYTF
TGTGCCAGCAGTTTACAGGGGGCGTCGGACTATGGCTACACCTTC
>TRBV6-2/TRBV6-3|TRBJ2-3|few|NA
CASRRRGRVTDTQYF
TGTGCCAGCAGGAGGAGGGGCCGGGTCACAGATACGCAGTATTTT
>TRBV7-9|TRBJ1-2|NA|TRBD1
CASSLADREDYGYTF
TGTGCCAGCAGCTTAGCGGACAGGGAGGACTATGGCTACACCTTC
>TRBV6-2/TRBV6-3|TRBJ1-6|NA|NA
CASQNPNSPLHF
TGTGCCAGCCAGAACCCTAATTCACCCCTCCACTTT
>TRBV4-3|TRBJ1-1|NA|TRBD1
CASSQVVQGDTEAFF
TGCGCCAGCAGCCAAGTGGTACAGGGGGACACTGAAGCTTTCTTT
>TRBV12-3/TRBV12-4|TRBJ1-1|few|NA
CASSLGGPHRAFF
TGTGCCAGCAGTTTAGGGGGGCCCCATAGGGCTTTCTTT
>TRBV29-1|TRBJ2-5|few|NA
CSVGSRLQETQYF
TGCAGCGTTGGTTCCAGACTCCAAGAGACCCAGTACTTC
>TRBV3-1|TRBJ2-1|few|NA
CASSQGGGASYNEQFF
TGTGCCAGCAGCCAAGGCGGAGGGGCATCCTACAATGAGCAGTTCTTC
>TRBV20-1|TRBJ2-3|NA|NA
CSARQPRGSADTQYF
TGCAGTGCTAGACAACCTAGAGGTTCAGCAGATACGCAGTATTTT
>TRBV7-9|TRBJ1-6|few|NA
CASSSKQGTDSPLHF
TGTGCCAGCAGCTCCAAACAGGGAACTGATTCACCCCTCCACTTT
>TRBV4-2|TRBJ2-4|NA|NA
CASSPHGLAKNIQYF
TGTGCCAGCAGCCCCCACGGTTTAGCCAAAAACATTCAGTACTTC